The entry below describes one TCR beta chain. This receptor's antigen is unknown. Per-base quality was not reported, and no clone a single base away is much larger than it. Data came from an Illumina HiSeq 1500. TCRdb handled the public reads itself, with Q25 trimming in fastp and clone calling in MiXCR, and kept productive beta chains. For every CDR3 protein sequence, its rows merge into one entry that carries the most common genes and DNA. Across this sample there are around 710,000 distinct CDR3 sequences, with 25% to 35% seen only once. Roughly 14% of the sample lies in the top ten. From cysteine to valine, the CDR3 is 11 amino acids long. The only DNA kept is the CDR3, 33 bases in frame from the first base. V was cut back by 10 bases and J by 4 bases, leaving a gap of 11 bases between them. As encoded in the germline V gene, CDR1 is ENHRY while CDR2 is SYGVKD. These data originate in a study of T cell repertoires in cytomegalovirus infection (dated by TCRdb to between 2019 and 2020). Study-level background: Peptide stimulations targeted recently identified HLA-C-restricted CMV epitopes, whose presentation resists viral immunomodulation, together with well-studied HLA-B-restricted epitopes. Donor HLA type was relevant to the analysis, as public TCR beta signatures indicated carriage of CMV infection together with the matching HLA type. Results and caveats for the whole study, not just this receptor: In both this cohort and an independent cohort of several hundred donors, the cumulative frequency of public TCR beta family members distinguished carriers of CMV infection plus the relevant HLA type. The ex vivo response was dominated by HLA-C-restricted CMV-specific TCR beta clonotypes, which also provided the single most frequent clonotype in two of eight donors.

The intended sense of this specimen's treatment or condition label: in vitro stimulation with specific CMV peptide epitopes to enrich CMV-specific T cells. The sequencing here drew on cultured CD8+ T cells from PBMCs, taken from culture after CMV antigen stimulation. This sequence originates from a human donor in good health (CMV status not recorded). Some clones in this sample may be carry-over from other donors' samples. The V gene is TRBV10-3 and the J gene is TRBJ2-7; the D gene remains uncertain. The nucleotide sequence is given as TGTGCCACCGCACACGAATACGAGCAGTACGTC. Its translation reads: CATAHEYEQYV.